The 13 T cell receptor beta chains given below trace back to one sample, sequenced in a study of somatic mutations in cytotoxic T cells in rheumatoid arthritis (dated by TCRdb to the late 2010s). The method behind the library was the immunoSEQ multiplex PCR assay. TCRdb limited this immuneACCESS table to in-frame rearrangements with V and J called. A share of clones is missing; checked studies link under half to unresolved V genes, and the rest is unexplained. This sample is represented by 17,000 or so clones; just under 80% of them were singletons. About a sixth of the sample is in the top ten clones. The sequencing sample was made of CD8+ T cells sorted from blood. The receptor set was obtained from an adult with rheumatoid arthritis.

This clone was seen more than once but under ten times. The rearrangement uses TRBV4-1 and TRBJ1-2, with no clear D. This CDR3 has 13 residues. Germline values: CDR1 MGHRA, CDR2 YSYEKL. V was pared by 1 base and J by 4 bases, with 7 bases between. The CDR3 DNA is TGCGCCAGCAGCCAAGTTCCGGCCTATGGCTACACCTTC. Translation gives CASSQVPAYGYTF.

This clone was observed a few times. The CDR3 nucleotides read TGTGCCAGCAGCCCCCAAGGGGGGTATGGTACTGAAGCTTTCTTT. It codes for CASSPQGGYGTEAFF. This chain uses TRBV9 with TRBJ1-1; possible D gene TRBD1, 6 bases. This CDR3 region has 15 residues. V shed 4 bases and J shed 5 bases, with 18 bases lying between them. Germline CDR1 reads SGDLS; CDR2 reads YYNGEE.

The rearrangement links TRBV30 to TRBJ2-7; 7 bases match TRBD2. Germline V gene lookup returns CDR1 GTSNPN and CDR2 SVGIG (reference sequence). Unmatched junction bases numbered 5, after V lost 0 bases and J lost 3 bases. The CDR3 is made up of 14 amino acids. CDR3 amino acids: CAWSVDGGIYEQYF. DNA for the CDR3: TGTGCCTGGAGTGTAGACGGGGGGATCTACGAGCAGTACTTC.

This clone was counted between two and nine times. The genes are TRBV11-2 and TRBJ1-1; TRBD1 is a possible D gene (5 bases). The CDR3 contains 12 residues. From germline, CDR1 is SGHAT and CDR2 FQNNGV. The ends were cut back, 1 base at V and 7 bases at J, with 7 bases in the middle. CDR3 residues: CASSLAGDEAFF. As DNA, the CDR3 is TGTGCCAGCAGCTTAGCGGGGGATGAAGCTTTCTTT.

V and J are TRBV6-5 and TRBJ1-5; 8 nucleotides align to TRBD1. Trimming took 6 bases from V and 3 from J; bases not matched to a gene: 7. The CDR3 is 15 residues long. The germline V gene has CDR1 MNHEY and CDR2 SVGAGI. CDR3 DNA: TGTGCCAGCAGACAAGGACAGGGCATCAATCAGCCCCAGCATTTT. This encodes CASRQGQGINQPQHF.

This clone was counted a few times. The chain carries TRBV27 and TRBJ2-3, with D hard to call. Trimming left V 6 bases short and J 0 bases short, with 4 bases between. The CDR3 is made up of 12 amino acids. The germline CDR1 and CDR2 sequences are MNHEY and SMNVEV (reference sequence). The DNA of the CDR3 is TGTGCCAGCAGACCCAGCACAGATACGCAGTATTTT. Its translation is CASRPSTDTQYF.

The V call is TRBV10-3, the J call TRBJ1-2; D uncertain. Looked up from germline, CDR1 is ENHRY and CDR2 is SYGVKD. V lost 4 bases and J lost 4, with 22 bases in between. The CDR3 covers 17 residues. The CDR3 nucleotides read TGTGCCATCAGTGCCAGGACGGAGACTCCGTCACGCTATGGCTACACCTTC. Protein: CAISARTETPSRYGYTF.

V is TRBV18 and J is TRBJ1-5, with unresolved D. The CDR3 runs to 19 residues. Per germline, CDR1 KGHSH and CDR2 LQKENI. Trimming left V 5 bases short and J 3 bases short, with 26 bases between. DNA for the CDR3: TGTGCCAGCTCATCTCTGGGAGCCGCTTCTGTTGGAATCAATCAGCCCCAGCATTTT. Its translation is CASSSLGAASVGINQPQHF.

The DNA for the CDR3 is TGTGCCAGCGTTCACGCCTTGAACACTGAAGCTTTCTTT. This translates into CASVHALNTEAFF. The chain recombines TRBV7-9 with TRBJ1-1, with D uncertain. Trimming stripped 8 bases from V and 0 bases from J, with 10 bases between. The CDR3 consists of 13 residues. The germline V gene encodes CDR1 SEHNR and CDR2 FQNEAQ (reference sequence).

The table lists this clone with a few counts. The J gene is TRBJ2-1, the V gene TRBV13; 7 bases line up with TRBD2. The length of the CDR3 is 15 residues. From germline, CDR1 is PRHDT and CDR2 FYEKMQ (reference sequence). V shed 5 bases and J 4 bases; nucleotides not matched to a gene: 8. CDR3 loop: CASSLTGGAYNEQFF. The CDR3 DNA reads as TGTGCCAGCAGCCTCACGGGGGGAGCGTACAATGAGCAGTTCTTC.

This chain uses TRBV7-2 with TRBJ1-4; D is uncertain. Germline values: CDR1 SGHTA, CDR2 FQGNSA. The V gene lost 5 bases and the J gene lost 0 bases, with 13 bases spanning the gap. The CDR3 length is 16 residues. This CDR3 reads CASSNQRYSTNEKLFF. The CDR3 nucleotides read TGTGCCAGCAGCAACCAGCGGTACTCAACTAATGAAAAACTGTTTTTT.

The chain links TRBV4-1 to TRBJ1-4, with D tentatively TRBD1 (5 bases). V was pared by 0 bases and J by 6 bases, with 14 bases between. There are 16 residues in the CDR3. CDR1 is MGHRA and CDR2 is YSYEKL in the germline V gene. The CDR3 DNA sequence: TGCGCCAGCAGCCAAGATTATAGGGACGGGGATGAAAAACTGTTTTTT. Residues: CASSQDYRDGDEKLFF.

The chain uses TRBV2 and TRBJ2-1; tentative D call: TRBD2 (6 bases). Germline lookup yields CDR1 SNHLY and CDR2 FYNNEI. This CDR3 contains 18 residues. V lost 2 bases, J lost 6 bases, and 23 bases lay in between. CDR3 in DNA: TGTGCCAGCAGTGAAATCCCGGGGGAAACCAAACGGGGCAATGAGCAGTTCTTC. This translates into CASSEIPGETKRGNEQFF.